These 13 T cell receptor beta chains originate from one sample sequenced in a study of cytomegalovirus exposure and HLA in healthy donors (dated by TCRdb to the late 2010s). Library preparation was by the immunoSEQ multiplex PCR assay. A mixture of 60 forward primers for TCR Vbeta segments and 13 reverse primers for TCR Jbeta segments was used in the multiplex PCR. In its TCRdb copy, this immuneACCESS table keeps in-frame sequences only and misses some clones. Where compared with another copy, unresolved V genes explain less than half of these, and the others have no known cause. The sample records approximately 140,000 clones, 73% of which are singletons. Of the sample, around 1.4% falls within the top ten clones. The sample consisted of PBMCs. The receptors originated from a woman in her thirties or forties in good health and CMV-seronegative.

CDR3 DNA: TGTGCCAGCAGCCCGGTACTTCGAGGAGGATTCGGCTATGGCTACACCTTC. Its translation is CASSPVLRGGFGYGYTF. The chain employs TRBV13 and TRBJ1-2, with no clear D. Between the trimmed V and J ends, which lost 5 bases and 4 bases, there was a span of 23 bases. The CDR3 is made up of 17 amino acids. The V gene's germline CDR1 is PRHDT and CDR2 FYEKMQ (reference sequence).

V is TRBV7-9 and J is TRBJ1-2, with 7 positions matching TRBD1. J lost 0 bases, V lost 5 bases, and 9 bases had no gene match. Germline CDR1 is SEHNR and CDR2 is FQNEAQ (reference sequence). The CDR3 is made up of 16 amino acids. CDR3 protein: CASSNRTGPANYGYTF. CDR3 in DNA: TGTGCCAGCAGCAACCGGACAGGACCAGCTAACTATGGCTACACCTTC.

In this sample, this clone turned up once. The J gene is TRBJ1-1, the V gene TRBV4-1, with 7 bases aligning to TRBD1. This CDR3 has 17 residues. The germline CDR1 and CDR2 sequences are MGHRA and YSYEKL. Germline trimming cut 1 base from V and 3 bases from J; bases unmatched to any gene: 11. The CDR3 DNA is TGCGCCAGCAGCCAAGGCCCCATGAGACAGGGACACACTGAAGCTTTCTTT. Translating gives CASSQGPMRQGHTEAFF.

V is TRBV6-5 and J is TRBJ1-6; TRBD1 aligns across 8 bases. CDR3 length: 14 amino acids. CDR1 and CDR2 (germline): MNHEY, SVGAGI. V shed 5 bases and J 10 bases; nucleotides not matched to a gene: 7. Written as DNA, the CDR3 is TGTGCCAGCAGTGTACAGGGGGATCGCTCACCCCTCCACTTT. It codes for CASSVQGDRSPLHF.

V usage is TRBV19 and J usage is TRBJ2-5; 8 positions agree with TRBD2. The CDR3 extends over 15 amino acids. V dropped 3 bases and J dropped 3; count of bases not matched to a gene: 6. Germline CDR1 is LNHDA and CDR2 is SQIVND (reference sequence). The CDR3 loop reads CASSMVQAGEETQYF. The CDR3 coding sequence is TGTGCCAGTAGTATGGTGCAAGCGGGGGAAGAGACCCAGTACTTC.

J is TRBJ2-5 and V is TRBV9; TRBD1 matches at 10 bases. After removal of 4 bases from V and 5 bases from J, the junction contained 8 bases not matched to a gene. There are 15 residues in the CDR3. The germline gives CDR1 SGDLS, CDR2 YYNGEE. The CDR3 is CASSPRQGASETQYF. CDR3 nucleotide sequence: TGTGCCAGCAGCCCCAGACAGGGGGCTTCGGAGACCCAGTACTTC.

With regard to this clone: At the DNA level, this CDR3 is encoded by other sequences in the same sample as well. The chain carries TRBV5-6 and TRBJ1-3, with D possibly being TRBD1 (5 bases). V dropped 5 bases and J dropped 1 base, with 13 bases sitting between them. CDR3 length equals 15 residues. CDR1 is SGHDT, CDR2 YYEEEE, per germline. DNA for the CDR3: TGTGCCAGCAGTGGAACGGACACGTCTGGAAACACCATATATTTT. As protein: CASSGTDTSGNTIYF.

Comments on this clone: Relative to the germline gene, one junction end is altered; a read error may explain this. V gene TRBV7-7 combines with J gene TRBJ2-1; 10 bases align to TRBD1. This CDR3 is 15 amino acids long. Germline lookup yields CDR1 SSHAT and CDR2 FNYEAQ (reference sequence). The CDR3, as DNA: TGTGCTAGCAGCCCGGGACAGGGGACCTACAATGAGCAGTTCTTC. Amino acids: CASSPGQGTYNEQFF.

V gene TRBV7-2 combines with J gene TRBJ1-2; 11 bases line up with TRBD1. Germline V gene lookup returns CDR1 SGHTA and CDR2 FQGNSA. Trimming cost V 5 bases and J 10 bases; bases outside gene matches: 6. This CDR3 is built from 13 residues. In nucleotides, the CDR3 is TGTGCCAGCAGCCCCGGGACAGGGGGAATCTACACCTTC. It yields the protein CASSPGTGGIYTF.

V usage is TRBV7-9 and J usage is TRBJ1-6; D not certain. The germline V gene has CDR1 SEHNR and CDR2 FQNEAQ (reference sequence). The V end lost 1 base, the J end lost 0 bases, and 7 bases lay between the germline ends. This CDR3 has 16 amino acids. The CDR3: CASSLGPGSYNSPLHF. CDR3 in DNA: TGTGCCAGCAGCTTAGGTCCGGGCTCCTATAATTCACCCCTCCACTTT.

J is TRBJ2-1 and V is TRBV7-8; 12 bases are a match to TRBD2. Germline assignment: CDR1 SGHVS and CDR2 FQNEAQ. Losses at the gene ends were 5 bases for V and 10 bases for J; bases not matched to a gene: 6. The CDR3 spans 14 residues. As DNA, the CDR3 is TGTGCCAGCAGCGCGAGACTAGCGGGGGAAGAGCAGTTCTTC. Protein: CASSARLAGEEQFF. Drawing the rest from reference TRBV7-8 and TRBJ2-1, the complete variable domain is GAGVSQSPRYKVAKRGQDVALRCDPISGHVSLFWYQQALGQGPEFLTYFQNEAQLDKSGLPSDRFFAERPEGSVSTLKIQRTQQEDSAVYLCASSARLAGEEQFFGPGTRLTVL.

This clone came up a few times. This chain joins TRBV6-5 and TRBJ1-5; D unresolved. The CDR3 covers 14 residues. Trimming took 8 bases from V and 8 from J, leaving 19 bases between them. Germline assignment: CDR1 MNHEY and CDR2 SVGAGI. The CDR3 coding sequence is TGTGCCAGCTCCCGGCCGGGTAGAAAGGAGCCCCAGCATTTT. Encoded protein: CASSRPGRKEPQHF.

This clone was picked up one time. The chain couples TRBV5-1 to TRBJ2-3; D gene unclear. In germline, CDR1 is SGHRS, CDR2 YFSETQ. CDR3 size: 15 residues. V was pared by 2 bases and J by 4 bases, with 14 bases between. The CDR3 loop is CASSFSGVHSDTQYF. As DNA, the CDR3 is TGCGCCAGCAGCTTTTCGGGTGTTCATTCAGATACGCAGTATTTT.